Listed below are T cell receptor beta chains from one sample, sequenced in a study of cytotoxic CD8 clonotypes in ibrutinib-treated CLL. Clones were read by immunoSEQ multiplex PCR, and TCRdb kept only the in-frame ones, dropping some. The table shows around 140,000 clones, with 70% to 80% occurring only once. This sample comprised PBMCs, obtained after 24 months of ibrutinib treatment. These receptors were taken from a human donor with chronic lymphocytic leukemia. Each CDR3 is given with its conserved first and last residue. D genes are given only for firm matches. Clone size is not always given. Where it is, it says once, few, many or a class for expanded clones.

d_gene: TRBD1; j_gene: TRBJ1-4; abundance: few; v_gene: TRBV15; CDR3nt: TGTGCCACCAGCAGGACAGGGTGGGGTGAAAAACTGTTTTTT; CDR3aa: CATSRTGWGEKLFF
d_gene: TRBD1; j_gene: TRBJ1-1; abundance: NA; v_gene: TRBV15; CDR3nt: TGTGCCACCAGCGGATCGGACAGGGGCCCCATGAACACTGAAGCTTTCTTT; CDR3aa: CATSGSDRGPMNTEAFF
d_gene: NA; j_gene: TRBJ1-1; abundance: NA; v_gene: TRBV5-1; CDR3nt: TGCGCCAGCAGCTTTGCGGAGATGAACACTGAAGCTTTCTTT; CDR3aa: CASSFAEMNTEAFF
d_gene: TRBD1; j_gene: TRBJ1-5; abundance: NA; v_gene: TRBV15; CDR3nt: TGTGCCACCAGCAGAGGGACCAGGGGGCTCGTTCAGCCCCAGCATTTT; CDR3aa: CATSRGTRGLVQPQHF
d_gene: NA; j_gene: TRBJ1-4; abundance: NA; v_gene: TRBV2; CDR3nt: TGTGCCAGCAGTGGCCCCGGACGAGAACTGTTTTTT; CDR3aa: CASSGPGRELFF
d_gene: NA; j_gene: TRBJ1-6; abundance: NA; v_gene: TRBV30; CDR3nt: TGTGCCTGGAGTCAGGTGGGCAGAGCCGCCCTCGGGGTGGCCCTCCACTTT; CDR3aa: CAWSQVGRAALGVALHF
d_gene: NA; j_gene: TRBJ1-2; abundance: NA; v_gene: TRBV7-2; CDR3nt: TGTGCCAGCAGCTTAGGGACCGGCGGGGGCTACACCTTC; CDR3aa: CASSLGTGGGYTF
d_gene: TRBD2; j_gene: TRBJ2-4; abundance: NA; v_gene: TRBV7-8; CDR3nt: TGTGCCAGCAGCTTAGGACGGGGGGGCCGAAACATTCAGTACTTC; CDR3aa: CASSLGRGGRNIQYF
d_gene: NA; j_gene: TRBJ2-4; abundance: few; v_gene: TRBV7-2; CDR3nt: TGTGCCAGCAGCACAACCGGGTGGGGAAACATTCAGTACTTC; CDR3aa: CASSTTGWGNIQYF
d_gene: NA; j_gene: TRBJ1-6; abundance: NA; v_gene: TRBV27; CDR3nt: TGTGCCAGCAGTCCCCGGCAGGCCCTAAATTCACCCCTCCACTTT; CDR3aa: CASSPRQALNSPLHF
d_gene: NA; j_gene: TRBJ2-5; abundance: NA; v_gene: TRBV2; CDR3nt: TGTGCCAGCAGGGAGACTGGGGGGGAGACCCAGTACTTC; CDR3aa: CASRETGGETQYF
d_gene: NA; j_gene: TRBJ2-3; abundance: NA; v_gene: TRBV5-1; CDR3nt: TGCGCCAGCAGCCACCGAGGGGCGGGCACAGATACGCAGTATTTT; CDR3aa: CASSHRGAGTDTQYF
d_gene: NA; j_gene: TRBJ1-5; abundance: NA; v_gene: TRBV5-5; CDR3nt: TGTGCCAGCAGCTCGGGATCTGGGCAGCCCCAGCATTTT; CDR3aa: CASSSGSGQPQHF
d_gene: TRBD1; j_gene: TRBJ2-3; abundance: NA; v_gene: TRBV2; CDR3nt: TGTGCCAGCAGTGGGTACAGGGGAGCGGATACGCAGTATTTT; CDR3aa: CASSGYRGADTQYF
d_gene: NA; j_gene: TRBJ2-5; abundance: NA; v_gene: TRBV9; CDR3nt: TGTGCCAGCAGCGTAGGGAGTGCGCGGGGCTACCAAGAGACCCAGTACTTC; CDR3aa: CASSVGSARGYQETQYF
d_gene: NA; j_gene: TRBJ1-4; abundance: few; v_gene: TRBV7-9; CDR3nt: TGTGCCAGCAGCTTACAGAGGTTTTCCCAAACTAATGAAAAACTGTTTTTT; CDR3aa: CASSLQRFSQTNEKLFF
d_gene: NA; j_gene: TRBJ1-2; abundance: NA; v_gene: TRBV6-6; CDR3nt: TGTGCCAGCAGTTACCAAACACGGGCAGCGCACTATGGCTACACCTTC; CDR3aa: CASSYQTRAAHYGYTF
d_gene: NA; j_gene: TRBJ1-1; abundance: NA; v_gene: TRBV5-1; CDR3nt: TGCGCCAGCAGCACACAGGGCGACACTGAAGCTTTCTTT; CDR3aa: CASSTQGDTEAFF
d_gene: TRBD2; j_gene: TRBJ2-1; abundance: NA; v_gene: TRBV7-9; CDR3nt: TGTGCCAGCAGCTTGGGGGGGAGATGGTACAATGAGCAGTTCTTC; CDR3aa: CASSLGGRWYNEQFF
d_gene: NA; j_gene: TRBJ2-7; abundance: once; v_gene: TRBV11-3; CDR3nt: TGTGCCAGCAGCTTAACAGCCACCTACGAGCAGTACTTC; CDR3aa: CASSLTATYEQYF